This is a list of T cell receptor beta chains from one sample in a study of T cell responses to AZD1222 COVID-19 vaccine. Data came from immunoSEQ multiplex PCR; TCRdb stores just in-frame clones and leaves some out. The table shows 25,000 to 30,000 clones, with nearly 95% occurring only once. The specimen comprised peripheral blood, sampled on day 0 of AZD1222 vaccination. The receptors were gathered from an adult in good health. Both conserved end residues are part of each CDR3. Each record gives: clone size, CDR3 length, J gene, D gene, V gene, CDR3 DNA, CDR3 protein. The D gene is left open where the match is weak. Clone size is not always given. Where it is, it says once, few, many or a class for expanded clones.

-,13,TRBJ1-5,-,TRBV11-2,TGTGCCAGCAGCTTAGGAAGGAATCAGCCCCAGCATTTT,CASSLGRNQPQHF
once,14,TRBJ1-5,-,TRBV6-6,TGTGCCAGCAGCTCGACAGGACTCAATCAGCCCCAGCATTTT,CASSSTGLNQPQHF
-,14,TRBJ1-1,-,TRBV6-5,TGTGCCAGCAGTTACCCCGGGGGGAACACTGAAGCTTTCTTT,CASSYPGGNTEAFF
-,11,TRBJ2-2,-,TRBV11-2,TGTGCCAGCACATGGACCGGGGAGCTGTTTTTT,CASTWTGELFF
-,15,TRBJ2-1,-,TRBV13,TGTGCCAGCAGCTTAGAAGCGACACCTTACAATGAGCAGTTCTTC,CASSLEATPYNEQFF
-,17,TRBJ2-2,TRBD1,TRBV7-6,TGTGCCAGCAGCTTAGTAGTTGGGGACAGGGCGTCCGGGGAGCTGTTTTTT,CASSLVVGDRASGELFF
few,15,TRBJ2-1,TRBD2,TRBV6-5,TGTGCCAGCAGAGCCGGGGGGGGCGGTTTCAATGAGCAGTTCTTC,CASRAGGGGFNEQFF
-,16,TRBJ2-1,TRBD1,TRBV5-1,TGCGCCAGCAGCTTGACGGGACAGTTGTACAACAATGAGCAGTTCTTC,CASSLTGQLYNNEQFF
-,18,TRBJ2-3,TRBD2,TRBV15,TGTGCCACCAGCAGAGACGCGGCTAGCGGGAGAAGGGCAGATACGCAGTATTTT,CATSRDAASGRRADTQYF
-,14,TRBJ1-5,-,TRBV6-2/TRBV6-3,TGTGCCAGCAGCCTGAGACAGGTGGTGAACGCCCAGCATTTT,CASSLRQVVNAQHF
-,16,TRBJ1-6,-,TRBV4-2,TGTGCCAGCAGCCAAGGGGTGCGTTCCTATAATTCACCCCTCCACTTT,CASSQGVRSYNSPLHF
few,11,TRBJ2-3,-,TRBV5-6,TGTGCCAGCAGCCGTATGGGGCCCAAGTATTTT,CASSRMGPKYF
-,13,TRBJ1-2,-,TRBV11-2,TGTGCCAGCAGCTTACAGTTCCCGTATGGCTACACCTTC,CASSLQFPYGYTF
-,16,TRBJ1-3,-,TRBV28,TGTGCCAGCCGCGCAGTTGGGGGGGGCTCTGGAAACACCATATATTTT,CASRAVGGGSGNTIYF
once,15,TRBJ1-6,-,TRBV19,TGTGCCAGTAGTATAGATGAACAGGGAGACTCACCCCTCCACTTT,CASSIDEQGDSPLHF
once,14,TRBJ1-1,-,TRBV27,TGTGCCAGCAGTTTGCGGGGGGCGAACACTGAAGCTTTCTTT,CASSLRGANTEAFF
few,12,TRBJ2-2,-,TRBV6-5,TGTGCCAGCAGTAGGTCTGCCGGGGAGCTGTTTTTT,CASSRSAGELFF
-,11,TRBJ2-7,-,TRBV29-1,TGCAGCGTTGAACAGACCTACGAGCAGTACTTC,CSVEQTYEQYF
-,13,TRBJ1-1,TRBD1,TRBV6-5,TGTGCCAGCAGTACCGGGACAGGGACTGAAGCTTTCTTT,CASSTGTGTEAFF
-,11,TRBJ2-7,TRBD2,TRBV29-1,TGCAGCGTTGAAATAGCGGGAGGGGAGTACTTC,CSVEIAGGEYF
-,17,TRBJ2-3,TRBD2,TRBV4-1,TGCGCCAGCAGCCCGGGACTAGCGCTGACTAGCACAGATACGCAGTATTTT,CASSPGLALTSTDTQYF
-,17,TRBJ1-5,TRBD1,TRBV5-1,TGCGCCAGCAGCTTGGGGAAAAACAGGGGCCACAATCAGCCCCAGCATTTT,CASSLGKNRGHNQPQHF
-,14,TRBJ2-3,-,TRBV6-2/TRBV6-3,TGTGCCAGCAGTTACGGGCTCAGCACAGATACGCAGTATTTT,CASSYGLSTDTQYF
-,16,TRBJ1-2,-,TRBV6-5,TGTGCCAGCAGTTACAACCGGCCTAGCGGACACTATGGCTACACCTTC,CASSYNRPSGHYGYTF
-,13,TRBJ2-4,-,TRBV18,TGTGCCAGCTCACCGTCCAGGGATGACATTCAGTACTTC,CASSPSRDDIQYF
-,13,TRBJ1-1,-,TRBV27,TGTGCCAGCAGTTTGGTTCCGAACACTGAAGCTTTCTTT,CASSLVPNTEAFF
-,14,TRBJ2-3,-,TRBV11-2,TGTGCCAGCAGCCTCAGGGCGGACACAGATACGCAGTATTTT,CASSLRADTDTQYF
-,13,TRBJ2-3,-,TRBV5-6,TGTGCCAGCAGCTCCAGCCCGGCGGATACGCAGTATTTT,CASSSSPADTQYF
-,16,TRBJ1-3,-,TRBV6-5,TGTGCCAGCAGTTTCTCGTCCGGGGGCTCTGGAAACACCATATATTTT,CASSFSSGGSGNTIYF
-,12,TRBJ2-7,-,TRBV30,TGTGCCTGGAGTCTGACTAGCTACGAGCAGTACTTC,CAWSLTSYEQYF
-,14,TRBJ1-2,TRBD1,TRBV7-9,TGTGCCAGCACCCGACAGGGAGGGAACTATGGCTACACCTTC,CASTRQGGNYGYTF
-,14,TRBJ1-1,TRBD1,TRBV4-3,TGCGCCAGCAGCCCCGGACAGGGGGAGACTGAAGCTTTCTTT,CASSPGQGETEAFF
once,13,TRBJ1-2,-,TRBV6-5,TGTGCCAGCAGCGGACACAAAACCTATGGCTACACCTTC,CASSGHKTYGYTF
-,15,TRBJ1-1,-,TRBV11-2,TGTGCCAGCAGCTCCGGGGGAGAAGAGAACACTGAAGCTTTCTTT,CASSSGGEENTEAFF
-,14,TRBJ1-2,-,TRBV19,TGTGCCAGTAGTATTGGATTGGACCGCTATGGCTACACCTTC,CASSIGLDRYGYTF
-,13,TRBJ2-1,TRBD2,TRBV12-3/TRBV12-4,TGTGCCAGCATAGCGGGGGCCTACAATGAGCAGTTCTTC,CASIAGAYNEQFF
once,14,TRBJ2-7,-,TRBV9,TGTGCCAGCAGCGTAGCGGAGGTGGGCTACGAGCAGTACTTC,CASSVAEVGYEQYF
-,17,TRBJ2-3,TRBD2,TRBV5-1,TGCGCCAGCAGCTCCCCGGCGGGGGATCTCCACGCAGATACGCAGTATTTT,CASSSPAGDLHADTQYF
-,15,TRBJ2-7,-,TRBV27,TGTGCCAGCAGTTTCGGTGGGGAACCTCGCTACGAGCAGTACTTC,CASSFGGEPRYEQYF